The present entry profiles one TCR beta chain with its context. The target antigen is unknown. Germline lookup yields CDR1 MNHEY and CDR2 SVGAGI. The CDR3 extends over 15 amino acids. These data are taken from a study of T cells expressing NK-cell markers. Turning to the study itself: Sequencing covered eight donors, seven HCMV-seropositive and one seronegative.

Using the 5' RACE reads, TCRdb records one entry per CDR3 protein without DNA. This repertoire includes a few hundred thousand distinct CDR3 sequences. Study-wide findings and caveats: Dominant NKG2C+ clonotype frequencies of 1.0-7.0% of CD8+ T cells were measured in over five donors.

This receptor was identified in a man between 18 and 69 years old in good health. Input material: blood T cells: a sorted CD56 or NKG2C T cell subset, CD4+ or CD8+ T cells, or bulk PBMC T cells (not recorded which). The V and J genes are TRBV6-5 and TRBJ2-7; TCRdb indicates TRBD1, and absent DNA this call remains unverified. The CDR3 here is CASSYGTGSTYEQYF.